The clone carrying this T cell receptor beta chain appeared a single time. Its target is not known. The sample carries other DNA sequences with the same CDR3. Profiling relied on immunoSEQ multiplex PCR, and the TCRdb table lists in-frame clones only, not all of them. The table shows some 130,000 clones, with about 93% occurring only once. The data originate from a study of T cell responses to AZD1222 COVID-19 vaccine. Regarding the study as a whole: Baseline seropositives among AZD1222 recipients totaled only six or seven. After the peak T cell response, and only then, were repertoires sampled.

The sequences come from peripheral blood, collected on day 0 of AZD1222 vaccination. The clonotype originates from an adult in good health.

The CDR3 reads CASSFGTGTYEQYF. CDR3 DNA sequence: TGTGCCAGCAGCTTTGGGACAGGCACCTACGAGCAGTACTTC. The chain couples TRBV11-2 to TRBJ2-7, with 8 nucleotides matching TRBD1. The germline gives CDR1 SGHAT, CDR2 FQNNGV. Trimming took 3 bases from V and 2 from J; bases not matched to a gene: 3. The CDR3 runs to 14 residues.